These 32 T cell receptor beta chains were all obtained from the same sample, sequenced in a study of blood T cell repertoires in COVID-19. Assay used: immunoSEQ multiplex PCR; TCRdb lists only in-frame clones, some missing. The sample carries around 40,000 clones, roughly nine tenths recorded once. Sequenced material: peripheral blood. Source of these receptors: a human donor in a cohort sampled during active COVID-19.

V is TRBV11-2 and J is TRBJ1-5, with D unresolved. The CDR3 is 16 amino acids. Germline CDR1 is SGHAT and CDR2 is FQNNGV. Deletions cut 1 base from V and 1 base from J, with 11 bases between. The CDR3 is CASSLVYGASNQPQHF. The DNA of the CDR3 is TGTGCCAGCAGCTTAGTGTACGGAGCCAGCAATCAGCCCCAGCATTTT.

The rearrangement joins TRBV18 to TRBJ2-7; TRBD1 aligns across 8 bases. Unmatched junction bases numbered 10, after V lost 3 bases and J lost 3 bases. The CDR3 is made up of 16 amino acids. Germline values: CDR1 KGHSH, CDR2 LQKENI. The CDR3 here is CASSPVPGTGLYEQYF. CDR3 bases: TGTGCCAGCTCACCTGTCCCCGGGACAGGACTCTACGAGCAGTACTTC.

V usage is TRBV6-5 and J usage is TRBJ2-7, with a weak D call TRBD2 (5 bases). From germline, CDR1 is MNHEY and CDR2 SVGAGI. This CDR3 has 12 residues. V was shortened by 2 bases and J by 5 bases, with 7 bases between the two germline ends. The CDR3 here is CASSYPGNEQYF. CDR3 in DNA: TGTGCCAGCAGTTACCCGGGGAACGAGCAGTACTTC.

This chain uses TRBV11-2 with TRBJ2-7; TRBD2 is a possible D gene (6 bases). Trimming shortened V by 1 base and J by 3 bases, and 19 bases separated the two germline ends. The CDR3 contains 17 residues. Germline loops: CDR1 SGHAT, CDR2 FQNNGV. Here the CDR3 reads CASSLAGRGGRHYEQYF. The DNA of the CDR3 is TGTGCCAGCAGCTTAGCGGGGCGGGGCGGGCGTCACTACGAGCAGTACTTC.

As DNA, the CDR3 is TGTGCCAGCAGTCCACCGGGGGGTCCCGTGGGCGAGCAGTACTTC. Protein product: CASSPPGGPVGEQYF. The V and J genes are TRBV2 and TRBJ2-7; 7 bases line up with TRBD2. Per the germline V gene, CDR1 is SNHLY and CDR2 is FYNNEI. The J segment lost 6 bases and the V segment lost 5 bases, leaving 13 bases of the junction unmatched. The CDR3 is 15 amino acids.

CDR3 in amino acids: CASSLAVGSEQYF. In DNA form, the CDR3 reads TGTGCCAGCAGTTTAGCGGTAGGGAGCGAGCAGTACTTC. This rearrangement joins TRBV12-3 or TRBV12-4 to TRBJ2-7, with a possible D match to TRBD2 (5 bases). This CDR3 is 13 amino acids long. The V and J ends lost 0 bases and 6 bases respectively, with 9 bases between them.

The V call is TRBV11-2, the J call TRBJ2-3; 8 nucleotides agree with TRBD2. Germline lookup yields CDR1 SGHAT and CDR2 FQNNGV. With V trimmed by 1 base and J by 6 bases, 6 bases remained unmatched. The CDR3 contains 15 residues. In DNA form, the CDR3 reads TGTGCCAGCAGCTTAGGCGGGTCGGGGGGGGATACGCAGTATTTT. Translated: CASSLGGSGGDTQYF.

The rearrangement joins TRBV6-2 or TRBV6-3 to TRBJ1-5; TRBD1 is a possible D gene (6 bases). Germline CDR1 is MNHEY and CDR2 is SVGEGT. The CDR3 runs to 15 residues. Trimming shortened V by 6 bases and J by 2 bases, and 14 bases separated the two germline ends. CDR3 nucleotides: TGTGCCAGCAGCCGGGGGCGGAAGGGCAATCAGCCCCAGCATTTT. This gives the protein CASSRGRKGNQPQHF.

V usage is TRBV2 and J usage is TRBJ2-1, with TRBD2 matching over 10 bases. After removal of 9 bases from V and 3 bases from J, the junction contained 8 bases not matched to a gene. The CDR3 covers 15 residues. The germline gives CDR1 SNHLY, CDR2 FYNNEI. CDR3 sequence (DNA): TGTGCCAGAGGCCCCTCTAGCGGGGGCTACAATGAGCAGTTCTTC. Translating it yields CARGPSSGGYNEQFF.

The chain joins TRBV30 to TRBJ1-1, with D perhaps matching TRBD1 (5 bases). V was clipped by 5 bases and J by 11 bases, with 15 bases between them. The CDR3 is 11 amino acids. Germline loops: CDR1 GTSNPN, CDR2 SVGIG (reference sequence). The CDR3 DNA follows: TGTGCCTGGTGGGGGGGAAGTGAGGCTTTCTTT. Translating it yields CAWWGGSEAFF. Full variable domain (remainder filled in from reference TRBV30 and TRBJ1-1): SQTIHQWPATLVQPVGSPLSLECTVEGTSNPNLYWYRQAAGRGLQLLFYSVGIGQISSEVPQNLSASRPQDRQFILSSKKLLLSDSGFYLCAWWGGSEAFFGQGTRLTVV.

The chain carries TRBV27 and TRBJ2-1, with a possible D match to TRBD1 (6 bases). The CDR3 is 15 residues long. The V end lost 5 bases, the J end lost 2 bases, and 13 bases lay between the germline ends. Germline assignment: CDR1 MNHEY and CDR2 SMNVEV (reference sequence). The DNA of the CDR3 is TGTGCCAGCAGTGAACAGGGTATGACCTACAATGAGCAGTTCTTC. Residues: CASSEQGMTYNEQFF.

As regards this clone: A junction end diverges from the germline sequence, so it may reflect a read error. This chain connects TRBV5-5 to TRBJ2-7, with D possibly matching TRBD1 (6 bases). Germline CDR1 SGHKS, CDR2 YYEKEE (reference sequence). The CDR3 consists of 15 residues. CDR3 in amino acids: CASSRRFTDSYQQYF. Here the CDR3 DNA reads TGTGCCAGCAGCCGAAGATTTACGGACAGCTACCAGCAGTACTTC.

The V gene is TRBV2, the J gene TRBJ1-3, with D perhaps TRBD1 (5 bases). Germline V gene lookup returns CDR1 SNHLY and CDR2 FYNNEI. The ends were cut back, 5 bases at V and 6 bases at J, with 17 bases in the middle. The CDR3 runs to 15 residues. This CDR3 is CASSPQGGGLNTIYF. CDR3 bases: TGTGCCAGCAGTCCCCAGGGAGGAGGTCTAAACACCATATATTTT.

This chain links TRBV5-1 with TRBJ2-2, with 10 positions matching TRBD2. This CDR3 has 17 amino acids. Germline assignment: CDR1 SGHRS and CDR2 YFSETQ. The ends lost 1 base at V and 3 bases at J; junction bases unmatched: 6. CDR3 protein: CASSLTATSGYTGELFF. The CDR3 coding sequence is TGCGCCAGCAGCTTGACCGCGACTAGCGGGTACACCGGGGAGCTGTTTTTT.

This clone occurred once. The gene calls are TRBV3-1 (or the pseudogene TRBV3-2) and TRBJ1-6; D not resolved. Germline V CDR1 and CDR2: LGHDT, YNNKEL (reference sequence). The CDR3 sequence is 12 residues long. The germline V and J ends were trimmed by 4 bases and 9 bases, with 7 bases remaining between them. The CDR3 loop reads CASSPMSSPLHF. CDR3 nucleotide sequence: TGTGCCAGCAGCCCAATGAGTTCACCCCTCCACTTT.

The rearrangement uses TRBV5-1 and TRBJ1-3; no reliable D call. The germline gives CDR1 SGHRS, CDR2 YFSETQ. Trimming took off 4 bases at V and 0 bases at J, with 11 bases between the two ends. This CDR3 has 15 amino acids. This chain's CDR3 is CASSREASSGNTIYF. DNA for the CDR3: TGCGCCAGCAGCCGAGAAGCGAGCTCTGGAAACACCATATATTTT.

The gene calls are TRBV2 and TRBJ1-5; D uncertain. The length of the CDR3 is 14 residues. The V end was cut by 2 bases, the J end by 3 bases, with 8 bases between. Germline values: CDR1 SNHLY, CDR2 FYNNEI. DNA for the CDR3: TGTGCCAGCAGTGAATCCGGTACCAATCAGCCCCAGCATTTT. As protein: CASSESGTNQPQHF.

The chain joins TRBV5-4 to TRBJ2-3; D perhaps matches TRBD2 (5 bases). V lost 7 bases and J lost 2, with 14 bases in between. This CDR3 has 14 amino acids. Germline V CDR1 and CDR2: SGHNT, YYREEE (reference sequence). The chain's CDR3 is CASAGGPTTDTQYF. Here the CDR3 DNA reads TGTGCCAGCGCGGGCGGGCCTACCACAGATACGCAGTATTTT.

The chain carries TRBV5-1 and TRBJ2-5, with D perhaps TRBD2 (5 bases). Trimming removed 0 bases from V and 7 bases from J, with 16 bases in between. There are 15 residues in the CDR3. Germline CDR1 reads SGHRS; CDR2 reads YFSETQ. The CDR3 DNA sequence: TGCGCCAGCAGCTTGGTCGCCAGCGGAGACGTGACCCAGTACTTC. It codes for CASSLVASGDVTQYF.

This clone was found a few times. The gene calls are TRBV5-6 and TRBJ1-1; 8 bases agree with TRBD1. There are 13 residues in the CDR3. After removal of 3 bases from V and 7 bases from J, the junction contained 5 bases not matched to a gene. CDR1 SGHDT and CDR2 YYEEEE come from the germline V gene. In DNA, the CDR3 is TGTGCCAGCAGCTCACGGGACAGGAGTGAAGCTTTCTTT. Its protein is CASSSRDRSEAFF.

The chain joins TRBV29-1 to TRBJ1-5; a possible D gene is TRBD1 (5 bases). The CDR3 runs 13 residues. V lost 4 bases to trimming and J lost 4 bases, with 11 bases between them. Germline V CDR1 and CDR2: SQVTM, ANQGSEA. CDR3 nucleotide sequence: TGCAGCGTTGTAGGGGCCCTAAATCAGCCCCAGCATTTT. This encodes CSVVGALNQPQHF.

V is TRBV6-1 and J is TRBJ2-1, with D possibly TRBD1 on 5 matching bases. Germline assignment: CDR1 MNHNS and CDR2 SASEGT. The CDR3 is made up of 14 amino acids. V was pared by 3 bases and J by 9 bases, with 15 bases between. CDR3 in amino acids: CASSDRQLNSEQFF. CDR3 nucleotides: TGTGCCAGCAGTGACCGACAGCTAAATTCTGAGCAGTTCTTC.

V usage is TRBV18 and J usage is TRBJ1-2; D unclear. Trimming left V 2 bases short and J 4 bases short, with 14 bases between. This CDR3 comprises 15 residues. In germline, CDR1 is KGHSH, CDR2 LQKENI. CDR3 region: CASSPSPTASYGYTF. The CDR3 nucleotides read TGTGCCAGCTCACCATCCCCAACTGCTAGCTATGGCTACACCTTC.

The V call is TRBV5-1, the J call TRBJ2-5; a weak D match, TRBD2 (5 bases). V was clipped by 3 bases and J by 6 bases, with 18 bases between them. The V gene's germline CDR1 is SGHRS and CDR2 YFSETQ. CDR3 length: 15 amino acids. The CDR3 loop is CASSSGRRSLQTQYF. The CDR3 DNA reads TGCGCCAGCAGCTCTGGACGGAGGTCGTTACAGACCCAGTACTTC.

The chain joins TRBV10-3 to TRBJ1-1; no firm D call. CDR1 is ENHRY and CDR2 is SYGVKD in the germline V gene. The CDR3 extends over 13 amino acids. Trimming removed 5 bases from V and 1 base from J, with 8 bases in between. The CDR3 reads CAISPPGNTEAFF. CDR3 coding DNA: TGTGCCATCAGTCCTCCGGGGAACACTGAAGCTTTCTTT.

This chain joins TRBV7-9 and TRBJ1-1; no reliable D call. The CDR3 spans 12 residues. Trimming took 7 bases from V and 11 from J, leaving 17 bases between them. Germline loops: CDR1 SEHNR, CDR2 FQNEAQ (reference sequence). The CDR3 DNA is TGTGCCAGCACCATTCCTCCGGCGGAGGCTTTCTTT. It encodes CASTIPPAEAFF.

CDR3 in amino acids: CASSMLRGKGSYNEQFF. The DNA of the CDR3 is TGTGCCAGTAGTATGTTAAGGGGTAAGGGATCCTACAATGAGCAGTTCTTC. The rearrangement uses TRBV19 and TRBJ2-1; D may be TRBD1 (5 bases). With 3 bases removed from V and 1 base from J, the gap between germline ends came to 16 bases. The CDR3 consists of 17 residues. The germline V gene has CDR1 LNHDA and CDR2 SQIVND (reference sequence).

This chain uses TRBV19 with TRBJ2-3, with TRBD2 matching 8 bases. Unmatched junction bases numbered 4, after V lost 4 bases and J lost 7 bases. The CDR3 covers 13 residues. The V gene's germline CDR1 is LNHDA and CDR2 SQIVND (reference sequence). CDR3 loop: CASSKRESNTQYF. CDR3 sequence (DNA): TGTGCCAGTAGTAAGCGGGAGTCAAATACGCAGTATTTT.

J is TRBJ1-2 and V is TRBV7-2; 7 bases align to TRBD1. CDR3 length equals 16 residues. Germline CDR1 SGHTA, CDR2 FQGNSA. The trim removed 5 bases at V and 3 bases at J, leaving 12 bases unmatched. CDR3 in amino acids: CASSKGAGGEYYGYTF. CDR3 DNA sequence: TGTGCCAGCAGCAAAGGGGCAGGGGGTGAATACTATGGCTACACCTTC.

The chain links TRBV5-1 to TRBJ1-3; D is possibly TRBD1 (5 bases). V lost 3 bases and J lost 3, with 16 bases in between. Germline V lookup: CDR1 SGHRS, CDR2 YFSETQ. The CDR3 has 16 amino acids. CDR3 sequence reads: CASSSRSTGGGNTIYF. CDR3 DNA: TGCGCCAGCAGCTCAAGGTCGACGGGGGGTGGAAACACCATATATTTT.

In its sample, this clone was seen once. CDR3 loop: CASSELRGYTEAFF. DNA of the CDR3: TGTGCCAGCAGTGAACTCAGGGGGTACACTGAAGCTTTCTTT. The chain recombines TRBV6-1 with TRBJ1-1; 7 bases map to TRBD1. The germline gives CDR1 MNHNS, CDR2 SASEGT. The CDR3 is made up of 14 amino acids. V gave up 2 bases and J gave up 3 bases; unmatched junction bases: 3.

V gene TRBV7-9 combines with J gene TRBJ2-1; D uncertain. Per germline, CDR1 SEHNR and CDR2 FQNEAQ (reference sequence). The CDR3 consists of 12 residues. V gave up 1 base and J gave up 5 bases, with 3 bases separating them. The CDR3: CASSLGDNEQFF. Here the CDR3 DNA reads TGTGCCAGCAGCTTAGGCGACAATGAGCAGTTCTTC.